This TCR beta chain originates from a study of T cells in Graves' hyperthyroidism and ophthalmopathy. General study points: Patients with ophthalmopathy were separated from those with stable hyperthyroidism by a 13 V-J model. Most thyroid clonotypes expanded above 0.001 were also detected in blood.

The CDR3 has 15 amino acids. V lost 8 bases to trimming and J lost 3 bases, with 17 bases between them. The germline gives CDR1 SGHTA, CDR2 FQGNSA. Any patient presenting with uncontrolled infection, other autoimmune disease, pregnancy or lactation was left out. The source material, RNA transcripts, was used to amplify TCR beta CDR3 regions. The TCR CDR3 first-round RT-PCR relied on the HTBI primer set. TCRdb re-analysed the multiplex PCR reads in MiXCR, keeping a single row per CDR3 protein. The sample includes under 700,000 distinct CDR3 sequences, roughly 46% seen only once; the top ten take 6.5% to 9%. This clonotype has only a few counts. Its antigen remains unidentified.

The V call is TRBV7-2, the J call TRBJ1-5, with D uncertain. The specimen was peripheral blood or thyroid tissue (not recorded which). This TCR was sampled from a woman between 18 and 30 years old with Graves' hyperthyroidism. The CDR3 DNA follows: TGTGCCAGCGTGGAGAGGGTAGGCACCAATCAGCCCCAGCATTTT. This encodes CASVERVGTNQPQHF.